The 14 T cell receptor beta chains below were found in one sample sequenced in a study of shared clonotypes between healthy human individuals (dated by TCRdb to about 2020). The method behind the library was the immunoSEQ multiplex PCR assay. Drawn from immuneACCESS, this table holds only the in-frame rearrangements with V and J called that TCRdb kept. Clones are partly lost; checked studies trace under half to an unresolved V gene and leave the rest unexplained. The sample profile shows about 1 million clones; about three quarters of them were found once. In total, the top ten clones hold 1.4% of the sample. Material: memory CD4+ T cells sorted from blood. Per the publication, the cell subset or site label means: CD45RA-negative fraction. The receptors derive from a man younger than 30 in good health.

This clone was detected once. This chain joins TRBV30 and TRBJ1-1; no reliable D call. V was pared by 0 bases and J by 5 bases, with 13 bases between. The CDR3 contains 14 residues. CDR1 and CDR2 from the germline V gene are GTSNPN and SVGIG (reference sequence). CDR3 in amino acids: CAWSVKAGSTEAFF. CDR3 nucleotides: TGTGCCTGGAGTGTAAAGGCAGGTTCAACTGAAGCTTTCTTT.

The CDR3 here is CAWNGGGANEQFF. DNA of the CDR3: TGTGCCTGGAACGGCGGGGGGGCTAATGAGCAGTTCTTC. The chain couples TRBV30 to TRBJ2-1, with 9 bases identical to TRBD2. V shed 4 bases and J 7 bases; nucleotides not matched to a gene: 5. This CDR3 is built from 13 residues. Germline CDR1 is GTSNPN and CDR2 is SVGIG (reference sequence).

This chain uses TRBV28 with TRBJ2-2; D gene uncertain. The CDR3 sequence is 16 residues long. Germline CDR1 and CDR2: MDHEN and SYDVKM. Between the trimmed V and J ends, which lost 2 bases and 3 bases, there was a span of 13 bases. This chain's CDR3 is CASSLKLRWDTGELFF. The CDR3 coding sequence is TGTGCCAGCAGTTTAAAGCTCCGCTGGGACACCGGGGAGCTGTTTTTT.

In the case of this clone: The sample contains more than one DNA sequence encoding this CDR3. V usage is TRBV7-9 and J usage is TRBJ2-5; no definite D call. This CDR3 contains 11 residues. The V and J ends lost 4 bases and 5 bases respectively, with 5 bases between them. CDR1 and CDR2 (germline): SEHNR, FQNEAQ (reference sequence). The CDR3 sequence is CASSSGETQYF. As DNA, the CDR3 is TGTGCCAGCAGCTCCGGGGAGACCCAGTACTTC.

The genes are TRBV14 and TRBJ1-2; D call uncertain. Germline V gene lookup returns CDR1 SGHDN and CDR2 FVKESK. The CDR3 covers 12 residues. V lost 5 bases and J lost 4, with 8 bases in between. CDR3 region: CASSNTAYGYTF. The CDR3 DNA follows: TGTGCCAGCAGCAACACGGCCTATGGCTACACCTTC.

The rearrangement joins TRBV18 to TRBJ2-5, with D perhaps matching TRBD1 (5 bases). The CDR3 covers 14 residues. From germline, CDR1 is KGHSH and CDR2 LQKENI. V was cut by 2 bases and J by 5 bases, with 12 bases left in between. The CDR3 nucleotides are TGTGCCAGCTCACCAGACAGAGTACGGGAGACCCAGTACTTC. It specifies CASSPDRVRETQYF.

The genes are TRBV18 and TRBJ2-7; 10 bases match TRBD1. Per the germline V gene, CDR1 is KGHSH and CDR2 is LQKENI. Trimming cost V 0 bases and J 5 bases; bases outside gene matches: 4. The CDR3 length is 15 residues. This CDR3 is CASSPPSGQGNEQYF. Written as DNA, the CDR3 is TGTGCCAGCTCACCACCGTCGGGACAGGGGAACGAGCAGTACTTC. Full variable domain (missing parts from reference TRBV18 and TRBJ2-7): NAGVMQNPRHLVRRRGQEARLRCSPMKGHSHVYWYRQLPEEGLKFMVYLQKENIIDESGMPKERFSAEFPKEGPSILRIQQVVRGDSAAYFCASSPPSGQGNEQYFGPGTRLTVT.

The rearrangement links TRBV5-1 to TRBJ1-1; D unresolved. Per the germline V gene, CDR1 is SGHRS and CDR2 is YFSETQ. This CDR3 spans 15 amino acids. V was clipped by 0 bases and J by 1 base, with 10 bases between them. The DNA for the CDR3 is TGCGCCAGCAGCTTGGATGGTTCAGCGAACACTGAAGCTTTCTTT. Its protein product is CASSLDGSANTEAFF.

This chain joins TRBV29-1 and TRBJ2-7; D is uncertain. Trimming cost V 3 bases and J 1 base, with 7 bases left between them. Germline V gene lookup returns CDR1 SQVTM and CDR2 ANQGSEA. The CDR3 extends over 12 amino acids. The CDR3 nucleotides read TGCAGCGTTGAGGTAGGGTCCTACGAGCAGTACTTC. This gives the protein CSVEVGSYEQYF.

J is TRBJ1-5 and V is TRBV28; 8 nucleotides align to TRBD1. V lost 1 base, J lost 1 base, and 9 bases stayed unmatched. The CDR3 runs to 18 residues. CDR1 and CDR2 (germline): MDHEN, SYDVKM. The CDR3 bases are TGTGCCAGCAGTTTATACAGGGGGGATATTGGGAGCAATCAGCCCCAGCATTTT. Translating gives CASSLYRGDIGSNQPQHF.

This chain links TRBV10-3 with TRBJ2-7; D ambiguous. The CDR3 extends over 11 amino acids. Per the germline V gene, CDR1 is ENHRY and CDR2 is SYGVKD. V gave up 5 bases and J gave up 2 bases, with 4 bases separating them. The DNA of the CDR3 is TGTGCCATCAGTTCCACCTACGAGCAGTACTTC. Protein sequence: CAISSTYEQYF.

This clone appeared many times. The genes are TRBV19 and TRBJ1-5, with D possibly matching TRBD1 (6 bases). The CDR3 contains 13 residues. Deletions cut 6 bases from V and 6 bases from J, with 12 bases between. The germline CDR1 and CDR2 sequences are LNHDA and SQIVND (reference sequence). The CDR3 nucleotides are TGTGCCAGTAGCAGTCAGGGGCGTCAGCCCCAGCATTTT. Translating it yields CASSSQGRQPQHF.

The CDR3 bases are TGTGCCAGCAGTGAATCACGGACTAGCGGACGACTACAAGAGACCCAGTACTTC. This codes for CASSESRTSGRLQETQYF. The rearrangement joins TRBV6-1 to TRBJ2-5; 10 bases fit TRBD2. The CDR3 loop spans 18 amino acids. J gave up 2 bases and V 2 bases, and 11 bases lay outside the gene matches. Germline V gene sequence: CDR1 MNHNS, CDR2 SASEGT.

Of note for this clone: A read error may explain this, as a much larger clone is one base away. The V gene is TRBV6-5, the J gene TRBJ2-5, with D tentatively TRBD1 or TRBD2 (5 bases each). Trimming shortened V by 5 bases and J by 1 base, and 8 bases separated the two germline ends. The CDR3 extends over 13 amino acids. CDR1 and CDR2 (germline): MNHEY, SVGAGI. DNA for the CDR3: TGTGCCAGCAGTCCGGGGCTCCAAGAGACCCAGTACTTC. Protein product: CASSPGLQETQYF.